This T cell receptor (beta chain) is from a study of cytomegalovirus exposure and HLA in healthy donors. In the PCR, 60 Vbeta and 13 Jbeta primers were used. The assay was immunoSEQ multiplex PCR, and TCRdb's table has in-frame clones only and misses some. The sample shows 110,000 to 150,000 clones, nearly 80% of them seen only once. The CDR3 totals 14 residues. Germline V gene data show CDR1 as SNHLY and CDR2 as FYNNEI. Trimming left V 3 bases short and J 2 bases short, with 11 bases between. The material sequenced was PBMCs. This sequence originates from a male donor in good health and CMV-seronegative. This chain connects TRBV2 to TRBJ2-7; D unclear. The CDR3 loop reads CASSDPKIPYEQYF. The CDR3, as DNA: TGTGCCAGCAGTGACCCTAAAATTCCCTACGAGCAGTACTTC.